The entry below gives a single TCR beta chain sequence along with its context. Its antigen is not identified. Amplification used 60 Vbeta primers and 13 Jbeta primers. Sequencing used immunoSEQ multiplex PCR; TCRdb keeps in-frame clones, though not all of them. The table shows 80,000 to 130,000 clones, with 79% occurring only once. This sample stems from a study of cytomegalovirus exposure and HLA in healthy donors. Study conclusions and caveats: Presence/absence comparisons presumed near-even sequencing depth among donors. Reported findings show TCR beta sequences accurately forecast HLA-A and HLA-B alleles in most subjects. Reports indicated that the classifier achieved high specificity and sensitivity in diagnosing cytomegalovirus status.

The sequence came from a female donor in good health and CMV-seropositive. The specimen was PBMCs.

In DNA form, the CDR3 reads TGCGCCAGCAGCTTGGACCCCCGGGGGACAGATACGCAGTATTTT. Amino acids: CASSLDPRGTDTQYF. V is TRBV5-1 and J is TRBJ2-3; perhaps TRBD2 as D (6 bases). Germline-derived CDR1 and CDR2 are SGHRS and YFSETQ. V lost 0 bases to trimming and J lost 3 bases, with 11 bases between them. This CDR3 contains 15 residues.